This T cell receptor (beta chain) is from a study of shared clonotypes between healthy human individuals. Germline CDR1 SGHVS, CDR2 FQNEAQ. The CDR3 spans 15 residues. With 4 bases removed from V and 2 bases from J, the gap between germline ends came to 15 bases. Terminally differentiated effector memory CD45RA+ cells were excluded from the naive CD8 cells, which were CD45RO-negative and positively selected for CCR7. Libraries were prepared by immunoSEQ multiplex PCR; TCRdb keeps only in-frame clonotypes and omits some of them. In the table there are roughly 2.1 million clones, 90% to 95% of which are singletons.

The receptor was derived from a young man in good health. Some clones in this sample may be carry-over from other donors' samples. The gene calls are TRBV7-8 and TRBJ2-7; D possibly corresponds to TRBD2 (6 bases). Input material: naive CD8+ T cells from PBMCs. The CDR3 is CASSSAKGGAYEQYF. As DNA, the CDR3 is TGTGCCAGCAGCTCGGCTAAGGGAGGCGCCTACGAGCAGTACTTC.